Below, one T cell receptor beta chain is given with its context. Per the study methods: Reference gene primers were amplified, and this amplification served to estimate nucleated cell counts. Method: immunoSEQ multiplex PCR; TCRdb's copy keeps in-frame clones and lacks some. The V and J calls and clone size are taken from that table; D and trimming were inferred from the DNA. The sample has under 45,000 clones, 76% seen once. This sample stems from a study of blood T cell repertoires in COVID-19. Study-wide context: Collection of acute and convalescent COVID-19 samples took place in the United States, Italy and Spain. T cells, B-cell-depleted T cells, or PBMCs provided the cDNA or gDNA that served as material.

J gave up 9 bases and V 3 bases, and 4 bases lay outside the gene matches. From germline, CDR1 is SGHRS and CDR2 YFSETQ. The CDR3 is 13 amino acids. Sequenced sample: peripheral blood. The chain joins TRBV5-1 to TRBJ2-1; 9 bases map to TRBD1. The receptor comes from an elderly man with acute or convalescent COVID-19. CDR3 sequence reads: CASSSDRGGEQFF. DNA for the CDR3: TGCGCCAGCAGCTCGGACAGGGGCGGTGAGCAGTTCTTC.